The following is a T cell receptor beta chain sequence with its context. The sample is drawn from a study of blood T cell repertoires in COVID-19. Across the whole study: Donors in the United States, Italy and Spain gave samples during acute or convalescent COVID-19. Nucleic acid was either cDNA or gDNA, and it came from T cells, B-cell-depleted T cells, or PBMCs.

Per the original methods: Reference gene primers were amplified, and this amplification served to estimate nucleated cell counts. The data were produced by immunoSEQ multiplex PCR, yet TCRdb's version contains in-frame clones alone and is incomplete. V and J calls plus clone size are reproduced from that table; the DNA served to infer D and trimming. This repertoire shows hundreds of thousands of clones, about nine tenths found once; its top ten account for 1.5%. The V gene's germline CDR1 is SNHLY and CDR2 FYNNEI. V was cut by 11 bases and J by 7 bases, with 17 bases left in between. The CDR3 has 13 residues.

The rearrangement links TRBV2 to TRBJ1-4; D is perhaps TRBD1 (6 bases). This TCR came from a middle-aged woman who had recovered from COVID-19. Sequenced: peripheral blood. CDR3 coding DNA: TGTGCCGGAGGGGGGGATATTTTTGAAAAACTGTTTTTT. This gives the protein CAGGGDIFEKLFF.